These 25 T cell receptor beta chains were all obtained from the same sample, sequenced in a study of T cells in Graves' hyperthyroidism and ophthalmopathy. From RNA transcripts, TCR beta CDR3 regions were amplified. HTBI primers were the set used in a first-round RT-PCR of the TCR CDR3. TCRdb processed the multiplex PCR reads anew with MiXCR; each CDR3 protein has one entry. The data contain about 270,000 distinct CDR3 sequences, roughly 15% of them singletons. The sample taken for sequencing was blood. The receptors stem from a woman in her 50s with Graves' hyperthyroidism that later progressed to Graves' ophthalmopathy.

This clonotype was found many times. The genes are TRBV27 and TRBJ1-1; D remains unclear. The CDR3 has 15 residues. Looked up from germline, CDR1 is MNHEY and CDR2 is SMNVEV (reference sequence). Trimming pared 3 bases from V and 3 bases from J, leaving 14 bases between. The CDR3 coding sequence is TGTGCCAGCAGTTTTGTCTACCGGGAGCACACTGAAGCTTTCTTT. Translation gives CASSFVYREHTEAFF.

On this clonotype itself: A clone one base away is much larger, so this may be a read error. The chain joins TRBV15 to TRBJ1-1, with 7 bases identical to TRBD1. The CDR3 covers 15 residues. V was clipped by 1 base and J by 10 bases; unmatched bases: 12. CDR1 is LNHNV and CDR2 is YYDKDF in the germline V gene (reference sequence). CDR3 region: CATSRGEGARIGAFF. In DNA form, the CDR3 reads TGTGCCACCAGCAGAGGGGAGGGGGCGCGGATTGGAGCTTTCTTT.

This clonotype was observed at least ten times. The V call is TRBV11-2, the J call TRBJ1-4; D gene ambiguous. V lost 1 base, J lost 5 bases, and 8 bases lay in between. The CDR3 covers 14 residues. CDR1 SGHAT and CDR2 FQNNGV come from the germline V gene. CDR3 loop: CASSLGFQNEKLFF. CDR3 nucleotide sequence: TGTGCCAGCAGCTTAGGTTTTCAGAATGAAAAACTGTTTTTT.

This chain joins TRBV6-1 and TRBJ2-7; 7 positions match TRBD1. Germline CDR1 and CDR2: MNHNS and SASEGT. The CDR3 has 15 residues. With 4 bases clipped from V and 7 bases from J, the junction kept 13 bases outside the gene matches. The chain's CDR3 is CASSGGRGFPFEQYF. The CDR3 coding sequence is TGTGCCAGCAGTGGGGGCAGGGGGTTTCCTTTTGAGCAGTACTTC.

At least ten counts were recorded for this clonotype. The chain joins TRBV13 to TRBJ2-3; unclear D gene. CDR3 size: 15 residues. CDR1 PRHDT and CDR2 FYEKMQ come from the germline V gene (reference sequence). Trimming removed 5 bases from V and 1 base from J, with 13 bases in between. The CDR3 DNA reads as TGTGCCAGCAGCCCGAGTTTCTTCGGCACAGATACGCAGTATTTT. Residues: CASSPSFFGTDTQYF.

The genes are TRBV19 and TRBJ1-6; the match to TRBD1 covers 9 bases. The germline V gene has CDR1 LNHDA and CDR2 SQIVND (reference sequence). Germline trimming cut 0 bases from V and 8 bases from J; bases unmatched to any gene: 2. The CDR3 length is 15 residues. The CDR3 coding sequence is TGTGCCAGTAGTATAGACGACAGGGGGGATTCACCCCTCCACTTT. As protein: CASSIDDRGDSPLHF. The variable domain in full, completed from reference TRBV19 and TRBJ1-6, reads DGGITQSPKYLFRKEGQNVTLSCEQNLNHDAMYWYRQDPGQGLRLIYYSQIVNDFQKGDIAEGYSVSREKKESFPLTVTSAQKNPTAFYLCASSIDDRGDSPLHFGNGTRLTVT.

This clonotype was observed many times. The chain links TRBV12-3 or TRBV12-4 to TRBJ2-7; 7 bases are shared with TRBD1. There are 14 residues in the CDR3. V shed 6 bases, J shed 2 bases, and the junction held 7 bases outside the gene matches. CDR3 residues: CASSLRQGAYEQYF. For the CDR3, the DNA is TGTGCCAGCAGCCTAAGACAGGGTGCCTACGAGCAGTACTTC.

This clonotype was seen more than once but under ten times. CDR3 nucleotides: TGCAGCACCGGGACAGGGGACGAAAAACTGTTTTTT. This gives the protein CSTGTGDEKLFF. The chain links TRBV20-1 to TRBJ1-4; 10 nucleotides match TRBD1. Germline lookup yields CDR1 DFQATT and CDR2 SNEGSKA (reference sequence). This CDR3 comprises 12 residues.

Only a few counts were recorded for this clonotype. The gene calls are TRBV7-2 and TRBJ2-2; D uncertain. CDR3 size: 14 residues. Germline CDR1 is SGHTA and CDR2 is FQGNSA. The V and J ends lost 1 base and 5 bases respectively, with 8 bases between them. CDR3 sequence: CASSLDVRTGELFF. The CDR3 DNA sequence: TGTGCCAGCAGCTTAGATGTAAGGACCGGGGAGCTGTTTTTT. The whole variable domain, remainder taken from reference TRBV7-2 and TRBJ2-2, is GAGVSQSPSNKVTEKGKDVELRCDPISGHTALYWYRQSLGQGLEFLIYFQGNSAPDKSGLPSDRFSAERTGGSVSTLTIQRTQQEDSAVYLCASSLDVRTGELFFGEGSRLTVL.

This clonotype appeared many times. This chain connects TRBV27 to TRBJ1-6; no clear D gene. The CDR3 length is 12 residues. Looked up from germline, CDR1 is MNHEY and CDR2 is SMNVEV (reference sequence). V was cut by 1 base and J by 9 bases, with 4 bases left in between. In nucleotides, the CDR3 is TGTGCCAGCAGTTTATTTGGTTCACCCCTCCACTTT. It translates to CASSLFGSPLHF.

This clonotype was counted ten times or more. For the CDR3, the DNA is TGTGCCAGCAGCCTACTAGCCGCTGGGGCCAACGTCCTGACTTTC. It translates to CASSLLAAGANVLTF. The chain recombines TRBV2 with TRBJ2-6, with D perhaps TRBD2 (6 bases). V was clipped by 6 bases and J by 2 bases, with 11 bases between them. Germline assignment: CDR1 SNHLY and CDR2 FYNNEI. This CDR3 region has 15 residues.

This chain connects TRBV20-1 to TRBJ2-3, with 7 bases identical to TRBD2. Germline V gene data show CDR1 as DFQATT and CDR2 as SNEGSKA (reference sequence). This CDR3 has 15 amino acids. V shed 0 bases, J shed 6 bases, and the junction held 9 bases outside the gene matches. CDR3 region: CSARDPREDRDTQYF. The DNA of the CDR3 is TGCAGTGCTAGAGATCCCCGGGAGGACCGGGATACGCAGTATTTT.

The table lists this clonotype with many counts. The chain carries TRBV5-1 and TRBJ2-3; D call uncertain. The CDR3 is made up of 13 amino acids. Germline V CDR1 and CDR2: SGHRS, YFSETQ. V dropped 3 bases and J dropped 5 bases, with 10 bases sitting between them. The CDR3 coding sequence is TGCGCCAGCAGCTCCTCGCCAGGAGATACGCAGTATTTT. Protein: CASSSSPGDTQYF. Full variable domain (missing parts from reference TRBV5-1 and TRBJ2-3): KAGVTQTPRYLIKTRGQQVTLSCSPISGHRSVSWYQQTPGQGLQFLFEYFSETQRNKGNFPGRFSGRQFSNSRSEMNVSTLELGDSALYLCASSSSPGDTQYFGPGTRLTVL.

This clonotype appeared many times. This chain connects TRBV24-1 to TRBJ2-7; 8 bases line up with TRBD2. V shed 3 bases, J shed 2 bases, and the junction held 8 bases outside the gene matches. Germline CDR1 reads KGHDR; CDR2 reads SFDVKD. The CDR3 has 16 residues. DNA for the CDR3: TGTGCCACCAGTGATCCGCGGACTAGCCGAACCTACGAGCAGTACTTC. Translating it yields CATSDPRTSRTYEQYF.

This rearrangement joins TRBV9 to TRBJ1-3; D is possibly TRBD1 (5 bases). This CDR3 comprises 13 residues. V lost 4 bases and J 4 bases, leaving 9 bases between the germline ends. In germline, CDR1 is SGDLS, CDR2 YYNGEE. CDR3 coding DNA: TGTGCCAGCAGCAGGGACGTGGGAAACACCATATATTTT. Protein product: CASSRDVGNTIYF. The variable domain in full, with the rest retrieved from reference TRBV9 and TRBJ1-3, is DSGVTQTPKHLITATGQRVTLRCSPRSGDLSVYWYQQSLDQGLQFLIQYYNGEERAKGNILERFSAQQFPDLHSELNLSSLELGDSALYFCASSRDVGNTIYFGEGSWLTVV.

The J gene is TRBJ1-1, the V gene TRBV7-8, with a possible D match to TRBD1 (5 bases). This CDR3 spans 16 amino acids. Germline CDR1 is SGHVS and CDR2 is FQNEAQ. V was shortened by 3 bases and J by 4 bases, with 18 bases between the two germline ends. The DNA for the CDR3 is TGTGCCAGCAGCTTGGCCAGGGTGGGGGTTGGCACTGAAGCTTTCTTT. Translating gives CASSLARVGVGTEAFF.

CDR3 bases: TGTGCCAGCTCACCAGAAGTGACTTACTCCTACGAGCAGTACTTC. Amino acids: CASSPEVTYSYEQYF. J is TRBJ2-7 and V is TRBV18; no reliable D call. This CDR3 region has 15 residues. V shed 2 bases and J shed 0 bases, with 11 bases lying between them. Per germline, CDR1 KGHSH and CDR2 LQKENI.

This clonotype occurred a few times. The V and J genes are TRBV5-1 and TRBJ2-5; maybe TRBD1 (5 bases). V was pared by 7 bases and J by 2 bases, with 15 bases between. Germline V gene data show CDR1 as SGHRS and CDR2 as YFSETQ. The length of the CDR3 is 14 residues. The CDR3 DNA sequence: TGCGCCAGCCGTTGGATAGACAGTCAAGAGACCCAGTACTTC. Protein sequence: CASRWIDSQETQYF.

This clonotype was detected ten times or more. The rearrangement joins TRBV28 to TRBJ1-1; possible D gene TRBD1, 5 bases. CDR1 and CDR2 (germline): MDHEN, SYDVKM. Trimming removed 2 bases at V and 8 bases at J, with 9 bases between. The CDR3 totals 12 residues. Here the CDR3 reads CASSLAGREAFF. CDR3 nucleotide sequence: TGTGCCAGCAGTTTAGCGGGACGCGAAGCTTTCTTT.

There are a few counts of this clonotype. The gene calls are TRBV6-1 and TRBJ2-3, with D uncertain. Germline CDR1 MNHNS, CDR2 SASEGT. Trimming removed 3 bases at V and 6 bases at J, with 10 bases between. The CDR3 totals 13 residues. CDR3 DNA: TGTGCCAGCAGTGAGCAAGACCAGGATACGCAGTATTTT. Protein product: CASSEQDQDTQYF.

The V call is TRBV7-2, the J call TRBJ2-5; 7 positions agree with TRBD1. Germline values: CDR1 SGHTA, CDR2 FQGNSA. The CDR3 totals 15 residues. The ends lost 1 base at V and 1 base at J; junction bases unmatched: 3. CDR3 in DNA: TGTGCCAGCAGCTTAGTGGGGACAGTCCAAGAGACCCAGTACTTC. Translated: CASSLVGTVQETQYF.

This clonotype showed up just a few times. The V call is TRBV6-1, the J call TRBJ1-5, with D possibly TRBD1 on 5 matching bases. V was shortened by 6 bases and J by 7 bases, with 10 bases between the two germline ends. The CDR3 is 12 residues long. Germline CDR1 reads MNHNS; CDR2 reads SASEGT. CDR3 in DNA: TGTGCCAGCAGAGGGGTTGGGCAGCCCCAGCATTTT. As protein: CASRGVGQPQHF.

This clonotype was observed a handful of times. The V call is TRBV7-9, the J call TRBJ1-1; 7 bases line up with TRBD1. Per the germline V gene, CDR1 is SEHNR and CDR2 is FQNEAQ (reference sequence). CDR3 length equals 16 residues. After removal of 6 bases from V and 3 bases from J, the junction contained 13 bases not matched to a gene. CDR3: CASRSGRGQFHTEAFF. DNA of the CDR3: TGTGCCAGCAGGTCAGGGAGGGGGCAATTTCACACTGAAGCTTTCTTT.

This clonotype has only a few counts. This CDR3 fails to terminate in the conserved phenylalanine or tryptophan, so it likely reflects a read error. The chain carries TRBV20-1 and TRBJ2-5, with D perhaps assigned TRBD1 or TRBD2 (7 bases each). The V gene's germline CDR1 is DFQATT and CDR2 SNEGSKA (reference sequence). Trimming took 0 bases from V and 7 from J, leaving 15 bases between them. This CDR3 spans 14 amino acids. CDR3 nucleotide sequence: TGCAGTGCTAGAGATCCAGGGGGGGCTGGGACCCAGTACCTC. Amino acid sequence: CSARDPGGAGTQYL.

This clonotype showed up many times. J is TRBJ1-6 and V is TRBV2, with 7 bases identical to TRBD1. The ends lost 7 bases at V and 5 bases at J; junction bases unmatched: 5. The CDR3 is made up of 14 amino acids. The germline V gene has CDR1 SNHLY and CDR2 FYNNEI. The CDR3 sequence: CASKGAGDNSPLHF. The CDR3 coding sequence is TGTGCCAGCAAGGGGGCAGGGGATAATTCACCCCTCCACTTT.